This entry lists 9 T cell receptor beta chains sequenced from one sample in a study of read filtering for tumor transcriptome and immune sequencing. Molecular barcoded adaptors covering alpha/delta and beta/gamma chains were used on approximately 400 ng RNA. Each CDR3 protein gets one entry after TCRdb re-called the reads with MiXCR. The table has more than 55,000 distinct CDR3 sequences, 20% to 25% seen once; the top ten hold approximately 18%. The sequenced sample consisted of a population of CD138-negative cells sorted from bone marrow. These receptors all come from a donor over 35 with multiple myeloma.

The table lists this clonotype with a few counts. This could be a read error, since a much larger clone is one nucleotide away. The chain couples TRBV6-5 to TRBJ1-1; no reliable D call. CDR1 MNHEY and CDR2 SVGAGI come from the germline V gene. This CDR3 is built from 15 residues. The CDR3 nucleotides read TGTGCCATCAGTCGCGAAGTCACGACTAACACTGAAGCTTTCTTT. Translation: CAISREVTTNTEAFF.

The sample holds many counts of this clonotype. This sequence joins TRBV4-1 and TRBJ1-5, with D tentatively TRBD1 (5 bases). Trimming took 4 bases from V and 1 from J, leaving 11 bases between them. Germline V gene data show CDR1 as MGHRA and CDR2 as YSYEKL. The CDR3 length is 15 residues. CDR3 loop: CASSRDRDSNQPQHF. The CDR3 bases are TGCGCCAGCAGCCGGGACCGGGACAGCAATCAGCCCCAGCATTTT.

This clonotype was counted at least ten times. The J gene is TRBJ2-2, the V gene TRBV29-1; 8 nucleotides match TRBD1. V shed 7 bases, J shed 1 base, and the junction held 2 bases outside the gene matches. The germline CDR1 and CDR2 sequences are SQVTM and ANQGSEA. The CDR3 contains 13 residues. CDR3 residues: CSAGQENTGELFF. The CDR3 DNA reads as TGCAGCGCGGGACAGGAGAACACCGGGGAGCTGTTTTTT.

Many counts were recorded for this clonotype. The V call is TRBV5-1, the J call TRBJ1-1; no definite D call. V lost 5 bases and J lost 8, with 19 bases in between. The CDR3 runs to 14 residues. Germline V lookup: CDR1 SGHRS, CDR2 YFSETQ. DNA for the CDR3: TGCGCCAGCAGAAGGCCGGAGCCGCGGGTGGAAGCTTTCTTT. Protein product: CASRRPEPRVEAFF. The whole variable domain, filled in from reference TRBV5-1 and TRBJ1-1, reads KAGVTQTPRYLIKTRGQQVTLSCSPISGHRSVSWYQQTPGQGLQFLFEYFSETQRNKGNFPGRFSGRQFSNSRSEMNVSTLELGDSALYLCASRRPEPRVEAFFGQGTRLTVV.

With regard to this clonotype: A much larger clone lies one base from this, so it may be a read error. V is TRBV5-1 and J is TRBJ2-7; no reliable D call. This CDR3 has 13 residues. The germline CDR1 and CDR2 sequences are SGHRS and YFSETQ. CDR3 in amino acids: CASSLGPSYEPYF. CDR3 bases: TGCGCCAGCAGCTTGGGACCTTCCTACGAGCCGTACTTC.

This clonotype was seen a few times. This chain links TRBV6-1 with TRBJ2-3; 9 bases are shared with TRBD2. This CDR3 region has 15 residues. V gave up 7 bases and J gave up 5 bases; unmatched junction bases: 10. CDR1 is MNHNS and CDR2 is SASEGT in the germline V gene. The CDR3 DNA is TGTGCCAGCACCCAGGGCGGGGGGGCCGGAGATACGCAGTATTTT. Its translation: CASTQGGGAGDTQYF.

This clonotype was found many times. The chain recombines TRBV4-2 with TRBJ1-1; 7 bases fit TRBD1. There are 15 residues in the CDR3. V shed 0 bases, J shed 4 bases, and the junction held 5 bases outside the gene matches. CDR1 and CDR2 from the germline V gene are LGHNA and YNFKEQ. This CDR3 reads CASSQDRAGGTEAFF. The CDR3 DNA follows: TGTGCCAGCAGCCAAGATCGGGCAGGGGGCACTGAAGCTTTCTTT.

Turning to this clonotype: A single base separates this from a much larger clone, so it may be a read error. The chain employs TRBV3-1 and TRBJ1-1; no definite D call. Germline CDR1 LGHDT, CDR2 YNNKEL (reference sequence). The V gene lost 1 base and the J gene lost 6 bases, with 15 bases spanning the gap. This CDR3 has 15 residues. The CDR3 sequence: CASSQGNWQKAEAFF. Written as DNA, the CDR3 is TGTGCCAGCAGCCAAGGGAACTGGCAAAAAGCTGAAGCTTTCTTT.

The chain links TRBV6-6 to TRBJ1-2; D gene unclear. V lost 4 bases and J lost 9, with 9 bases in between. Germline CDR1 is MNHNY and CDR2 is SVGAGI (reference sequence). The CDR3 covers 11 residues. DNA of the CDR3: TGTGCCAGCAGTTTCGAAAATCGCTACACCTTC. This gives the protein CASSFENRYTF.